A selection of T cell receptor beta chains follows, all from one sample in a study of cytomegalovirus exposure and HLA in healthy donors. Here immunoSEQ multiplex PCR was the method, and the copy in TCRdb shows in-frame clones only, minus some. The repertoire consists of more than 100,000 clones, with 80% occurring once and the leading ten covering approximately 8.8%. The specimen was PBMCs. These receptors were taken from a female donor in good health and CMV-seropositive. The CDR3 runs from the conserved cysteine through the conserved F or W. A D gene is named only where the DNA matches it firmly. Clone sizes are given selectively: once, few, many, or a class where the clone is expanded.

V	D	size	J	CDR3	DNA
TRBV30	NA	NA	TRBJ1-2	CAWSITGTYGYTF	TGTGCCTGGAGTATCACAGGGACCTATGGCTACACCTTC
TRBV21-1	NA	NA	TRBJ1-2	CASSNWQGNYYGYTF	TGTGCCAGCAGCAATTGGCAGGGGAACTACTATGGCTACACCTTC
TRBV6-1	NA	once	TRBJ1-3	CASSEFGVDTIYF	TGTGCCAGCAGTGAATTCGGGGTGGACACCATATATTTT
TRBV2	TRBD1	few	TRBJ2-3	CASGTEYTDTQYF	TGTGCCAGTGGGACAGAGTACACAGATACGCAGTATTTT
TRBV2	NA	NA	TRBJ1-5	CASSVGSAGQPQHF	TGTGCCAGCAGTGTAGGGTCTGCGGGTCAGCCCCAGCATTTT
TRBV27	NA	NA	TRBJ1-2	CASSSQGNGYTF	TGTGCCAGCAGTTCACAGGGAAATGGCTACACCTTC
TRBV27	NA	NA	TRBJ2-2	CASLGAEARELFF	TGTGCCAGCCTGGGGGCAGAGGCCCGGGAGCTGTTTTTT
TRBV15	NA	NA	TRBJ2-5	CATSRDRAQETQYF	TGTGCCACCAGCAGAGACAGGGCCCAAGAGACCCAGTACTTC
TRBV6-5	NA	NA	TRBJ2-5	CASSYSRFQETQYF	TGTGCCAGCAGTTACTCGAGATTTCAAGAGACCCAGTACTTC
TRBV5-1	NA	NA	TRBJ2-1	CASSLEDSSYNEQFF	TGCGCCAGCAGCTTGGAGGACAGCTCCTACAATGAGCAGTTCTTC
TRBV10-3	TRBD2	once	TRBJ2-7	CAISPERGLKYEQYF	TGTGCCATCAGCCCGGAGCGGGGGTTGAAATACGAGCAGTACTTC
TRBV7-9	TRBD1	once	TRBJ2-2	CASSVDRGVATNTGELFF	TGTGCCAGCAGCGTGGACAGGGGGGTAGCGACGAACACCGGGGAGCTGTTTTTT
TRBV19	NA	NA	TRBJ1-5	CASSPRTDYSNQPQHF	TGTGCCAGTAGTCCCAGGACAGATTATAGCAATCAGCCCCAGCATTTT
TRBV18	NA	few	TRBJ1-6	CASSPPSRDLHF	TGTGCCAGCTCACCCCCCAGCAGGGACCTCCACTTT
TRBV9	NA	NA	TRBJ2-5	CASSASEGGPGTQYF	TGTGCCAGCAGCGCAAGTGAGGGGGGGCCCGGGACCCAGTACTTC
TRBV7-2	NA	NA	TRBJ1-1	CASSSRPPGVRVLTEAFF	TGTGCCAGCAGCTCCCGTCCCCCAGGGGTGAGGGTGCTCACTGAAGCTTTCTTT
TRBV6-5	NA	NA	TRBJ1-5	CASMRARDGNQPQHF	TGTGCCAGCATGCGCGCCAGGGATGGCAATCAGCCCCAGCATTTT
TRBV2	TRBD1	once	TRBJ1-5	CASLGTANQPQHF	TGTGCCAGCCTTGGGACAGCCAATCAGCCCCAGCATTTT
TRBV6-5	TRBD1	NA	TRBJ1-1	CASTTGVGTEAFF	TGTGCCAGCACTACAGGGGTGGGCACTGAAGCTTTCTTT
TRBV29-1	TRBD1	NA	TRBJ1-5	CSVQGGGNQPQHF	TGCAGCGTCCAGGGGGGTGGCAATCAGCCCCAGCATTTT
TRBV7-8	NA	NA	TRBJ2-3	CASSSPDTDTQYF	TGTGCCAGCAGCTCTCCAGACACAGATACGCAGTATTTT
TRBV14	TRBD2	once	TRBJ2-7	CASSRRTSGATAYEQYF	TGTGCCAGCAGTCGACGGACTAGCGGGGCTACCGCCTACGAGCAGTACTTC
TRBV6-5	TRBD1	few	TRBJ2-7	CASRGTDSSYEQYF	TGTGCCAGCCGAGGGACAGACAGCTCCTACGAGCAGTACTTC
TRBV2	NA	NA	TRBJ1-1	CASALRQMNTEAFF	TGTGCCAGCGCCCTGCGGCAGATGAACACTGAAGCTTTCTTT
TRBV28	NA	NA	TRBJ1-1	CASSLWAAGNTEAFF	TGTGCCAGCAGTTTATGGGCAGCAGGGAACACTGAAGCTTTCTTT
TRBV9	TRBD1	NA	TRBJ2-5	CASSAQGGLLETQYF	TGTGCCAGCAGCGCACAGGGGGGACTGCTAGAGACCCAGTACTTC